Here is one T cell receptor beta chain with its context. Its antigen has not been determined. Base qualities are not at hand, and no much larger clone is one base apart. This specimen belongs to a study of T cells after yellow fever vaccination (dated by TCRdb to the late 2010s). Broadly, across the study: The SMART-Seq v4 Ultra Low Input RNA kit was used to prepare libraries from fractions with low cell numbers. Two healthy male donors made up the cohort, one aged 18 to 30 years and the other aged 30 to 40 years. To follow T-cell clones before and after primary and booster YFV17D yellow fever vaccination, bulk TCR alpha and beta repertoires were sequenced over time. Blood was drawn at multiple timepoints before and after primary and secondary immunization, with bulk PBMC replicates and cell subsets isolated. Beyond this particular receptor, the publication reports: FACS-sorted repertoires could contain abundant contaminating clonotypes from the bulk population, so computational filtering was required. Compared with the primary T-cell response, the secondary T-cell response was weaker but faster, peaking on day 5 rather than day 15. Most clones expanded after primary vaccination (approximately 97% of CD4 and approximately 90% of CD8) were re-detected after the booster, suggesting that broad memory maintenance occurred. Because only a couple of donors were included in the study, the extent to which the findings can be generalized is limited. A small fraction of clonotypes showed up in both the CD4 and CD8 compartments, probably as a result of convergent recombination.

This sample's treatment or condition label indicates: live attenuated yellow fever vaccine strain. Two biological replicates of bulk PBMCs were collected at each blood-draw timepoint. A standard Ficoll-Paque protocol was used to isolate PBMCs from peripheral blood. TriZol was used to extract RNA from bulk PBMCs, from CD4 and CD8 fractions, and from dextramer-positive and dextramer-negative fractions. TCR cDNA was made using 5'RACE template switching, a step that added a universal primer site and unique molecular identifiers. Priming of cDNA synthesis was performed from both the TCR alpha and TCR beta constant segments. Two PCR steps were used to amplify libraries, with sample barcodes and sequencing adapters being added in the second step. Sequencing of libraries was done on Illumina HiSeq 2500 (2x100 bp) or NovaSeq (2x150 bp). In the source study's methods: Reads were demultiplexed and collapsed into UMI consensus sequences with MIGEC, and V(D)J alignment was performed with MiXCR. Using edgeR on replicate PBMC samples, clonotypes were called vaccine-responding if FDR was below 0.01 and the log2 fold change was above 5 up to day 15. Each bulk clonotype received a CD4 or CD8 identity based on whether the sequenced CD4 or CD8 repertoire contained that clonotype at higher abundance. TCRdb redid the processing of the public reads, applying fastp at Q25 and MiXCR, and retained in-frame beta chains. Entries that share a CDR3 protein sequence are merged under the most common genes and DNA. The V and J calls here are based on TCRdb, not the publication. The sample records a few hundred thousand distinct CDR3 sequences, under 25% of which are singletons. The top ten hold roughly an eighth of the sample.

From the cysteine up to the phenylalanine, the CDR3 has a length of 13 residues. CDR3 DNA only is kept here, 39 bases in frame from base 1. CDR1 is given as SQVTM and CDR2 as ANQGSEA, both from the germline V gene. Trimming takes 7 bases off V and 4 bases off J; junction bases not matched to a gene: 6. The sample was PBMCs, taken 15 days after the yellow fever booster vaccination. The V gene is TRBV29-1 and the J gene is TRBJ2-1; 8 middle bases align to TRBD2. The origin of this receptor is a man aged 25 to 40 who received the YFV17D yellow fever vaccine. The CDR3 corresponds to CSATAGGYNEQFF. The nucleotide sequence reads as follows: TGCAGCGCGACGGCGGGGGGTTACAATGAGCAGTTCTTC.